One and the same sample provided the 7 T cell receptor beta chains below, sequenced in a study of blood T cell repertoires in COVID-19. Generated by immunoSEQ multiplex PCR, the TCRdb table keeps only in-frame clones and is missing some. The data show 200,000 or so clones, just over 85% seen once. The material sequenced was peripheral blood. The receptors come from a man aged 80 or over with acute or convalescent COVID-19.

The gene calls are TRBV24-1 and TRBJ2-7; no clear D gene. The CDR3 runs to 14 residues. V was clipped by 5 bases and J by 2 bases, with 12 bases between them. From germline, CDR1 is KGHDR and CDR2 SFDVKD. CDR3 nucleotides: TGTGCCACCAGTGGCCTAGTGGCCCCCTACGAGCAGTACGTC. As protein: CATSGLVAPYEQYV.

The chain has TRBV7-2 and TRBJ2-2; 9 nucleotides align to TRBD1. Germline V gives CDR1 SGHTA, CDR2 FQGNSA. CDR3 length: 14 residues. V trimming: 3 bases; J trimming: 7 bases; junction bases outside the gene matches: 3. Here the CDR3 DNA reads TGTGCCAGCAGCTTGGGGACAGGGTTCGGGGAGCTGTTTTTT. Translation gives CASSLGTGFGELFF.

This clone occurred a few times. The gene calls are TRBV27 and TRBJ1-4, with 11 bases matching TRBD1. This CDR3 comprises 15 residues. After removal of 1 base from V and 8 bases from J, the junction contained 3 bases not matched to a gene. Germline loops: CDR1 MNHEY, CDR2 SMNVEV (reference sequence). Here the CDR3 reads CASSLFRTGGEKLFF. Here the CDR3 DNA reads TGTGCCAGCAGTTTATTCCGGACAGGGGGCGAAAAACTGTTTTTT.

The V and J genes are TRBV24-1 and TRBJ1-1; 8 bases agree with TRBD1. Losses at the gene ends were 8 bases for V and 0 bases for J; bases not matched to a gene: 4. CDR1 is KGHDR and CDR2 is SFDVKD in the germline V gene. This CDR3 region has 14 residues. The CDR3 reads CATKETGVNTEAFF. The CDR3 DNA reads TGTGCCACCAAGGAGACAGGGGTGAACACTGAAGCTTTCTTT.

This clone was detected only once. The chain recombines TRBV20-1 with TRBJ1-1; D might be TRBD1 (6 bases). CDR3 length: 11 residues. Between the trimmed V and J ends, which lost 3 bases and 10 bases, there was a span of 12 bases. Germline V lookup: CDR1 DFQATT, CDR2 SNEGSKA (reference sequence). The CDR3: CSARSMDRAFF. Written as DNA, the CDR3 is TGCAGTGCTAGGTCGATGGACAGAGCTTTCTTT.

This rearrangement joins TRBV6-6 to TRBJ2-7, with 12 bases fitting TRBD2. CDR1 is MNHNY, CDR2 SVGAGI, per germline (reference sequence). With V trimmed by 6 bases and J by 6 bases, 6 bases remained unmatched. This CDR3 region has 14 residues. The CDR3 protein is CASSRLAGVVEQYF. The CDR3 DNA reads TGTGCCAGCAGCCGACTAGCGGGAGTCGTCGAGCAGTACTTC.

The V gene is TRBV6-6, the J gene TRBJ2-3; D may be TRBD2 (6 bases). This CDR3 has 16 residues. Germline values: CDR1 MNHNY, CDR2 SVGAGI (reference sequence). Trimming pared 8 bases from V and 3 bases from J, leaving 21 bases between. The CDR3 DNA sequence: TGTGCCAGCTCAACCGGCAAGGCAGGAGGGACAGATACGCAGTATTTT. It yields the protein CASSTGKAGGTDTQYF.